One sample yielded the 24 T cell receptor beta chains listed below, sequenced in a study of T cell clonotyping in hematopoietic cell transplantation. Profiling relied on immunoSEQ multiplex PCR, and the TCRdb table lists in-frame clones only, not all of them. The sample lists about 9,000 clones; 85% to 90% were seen once. The specimen was PBMCs, collected 180 days after allogeneic stem cell transplant. Receptors originate from a human patient who had an allogeneic stem cell transplant, so the T cells may come from the graft donor. The donor label of this sample is uncertain. Some clones in this sample may be carry-over from other donors' samples.

The rearrangement uses TRBV30 and TRBJ1-5, with D unclear. CDR3 length equals 16 residues. Per the germline V gene, CDR1 is GTSNPN and CDR2 is SVGIG (reference sequence). Trimming pared 0 bases from V and 6 bases from J, leaving 18 bases between. The CDR3 sequence: CAWSVLELGLGQPQHF. CDR3 sequence (DNA): TGTGCCTGGAGTGTACTTGAATTGGGTTTGGGTCAGCCCCAGCATTTT.

The gene calls are TRBV7-2 and TRBJ2-1; tentative D call: TRBD1 (5 bases). The V and J ends lost 5 bases and 3 bases respectively, with 14 bases between them. The CDR3 runs 15 residues. Germline V gene sequence: CDR1 SGHTA, CDR2 FQGNSA. DNA for the CDR3: TGTGCCAGCAGCCCCCAGGGATTCAACTACAATGAGCAGTTCTTC. It translates to CASSPQGFNYNEQFF.

The J gene is TRBJ2-2, the V gene TRBV11-3; TRBD1 agrees at 7 bases. V lost 6 bases and J lost 6; bases outside the gene matches: 7. The CDR3 has 14 residues. Germline loops: CDR1 SGHNT, CDR2 YENEEA. This chain's CDR3 is CASRRQGDAGELFF. The CDR3 DNA reads TGTGCCAGCAGACGACAGGGCGACGCCGGGGAGCTGTTTTTT.

This clone came up once. V usage is TRBV28 and J usage is TRBJ1-1, with 8 nucleotides matching TRBD1. This CDR3 comprises 14 residues. Germline loops: CDR1 MDHEN, CDR2 SYDVKM. V shed 4 bases and J 6 bases; nucleotides not matched to a gene: 7. CDR3: CASSSADRVAEAFF. The DNA for the CDR3 is TGTGCCAGCAGTTCGGCGGACAGGGTCGCTGAAGCTTTCTTT.

This chain uses TRBV7-9 with TRBJ1-5; D not resolved. The CDR3 runs to 16 residues. Looked up from germline, CDR1 is SEHNR and CDR2 is FQNEAQ (reference sequence). Between the trimmed V and J ends, which lost 5 bases and 4 bases, there was a span of 18 bases. The CDR3 nucleotides are TGTGCCAGCAGCCGATACGCAGGAACACATAATCAGCCCCAGCATTTT. This codes for CASSRYAGTHNQPQHF.

The chain couples TRBV7-2 to TRBJ2-4, with D hard to call. Germline loops: CDR1 SGHTA, CDR2 FQGNSA. V lost 5 bases and J lost 1, with 9 bases in between. The CDR3 runs to 14 residues. The CDR3: CASSLLRAKNIQYF. DNA of the CDR3: TGTGCCAGCAGCCTGCTAAGGGCCAAAAACATTCAGTACTTC.

This clone was counted only a few times. The chain couples TRBV25-1 to TRBJ2-3; D uncertain. Germline CDR1 and CDR2: MGHDK and SYGVNS. V gave up 0 bases and J gave up 6 bases, with 10 bases separating them. The CDR3 totals 14 residues. DNA of the CDR3: TGTGCCAGCAGTGAATACGCTAGTGGGGATACGCAGTATTTT. Amino acids: CASSEYASGDTQYF.

J is TRBJ1-5 and V is TRBV7-2; 11 bases are a match to TRBD1. Unmatched junction bases numbered 3, after V lost 5 bases and J lost 3 bases. Germline V gene data show CDR1 as SGHTA and CDR2 as FQGNSA. The CDR3 is 15 amino acids. The CDR3 here is CASSRDRGDNQPQHF. CDR3 nucleotide sequence: TGTGCCAGCAGCCGGGACAGGGGGGACAATCAGCCCCAGCATTTT.

The rearrangement joins TRBV4-3 to TRBJ2-1, with 8 bases matching TRBD1. The CDR3 has 15 residues. Looked up from germline, CDR1 is LGHNA and CDR2 is YSLEER. The ends lost 3 bases at V and 5 bases at J; junction bases unmatched: 6. This CDR3 reads CASSHSGQVNNEQFF. CDR3 bases: TGCGCCAGCAGCCATTCGGGACAGGTGAACAATGAGCAGTTCTTC.

V is TRBV28 and J is TRBJ2-5, with 15 positions matching TRBD2. The junction had 8 bases not matched to a gene; V was cut back by 5 bases and J by 1 base. CDR1 and CDR2 (germline): MDHEN, SYDVKM. This CDR3 has 18 amino acids. CDR3 sequence reads: CASSHGLAGGLSQETQYF. CDR3 sequence (DNA): TGTGCCAGCAGTCACGGACTAGCGGGGGGGCTTAGCCAAGAGACCCAGTACTTC.

The chain has TRBV6-5 and TRBJ2-7, with D possibly TRBD2 on 5 matching bases. CDR1 and CDR2 from the germline V gene are MNHEY and SVGAGI. This CDR3 has 15 residues. V gave up 2 bases and J gave up 5 bases, with 16 bases separating them. CDR3 protein: CASSYGQSEVNEQYF. The DNA for the CDR3 is TGTGCCAGCAGTTACGGGCAGTCGGAGGTAAACGAGCAGTACTTC.

The chain links TRBV7-6 to TRBJ1-1; unclear D gene. Trimming took off 0 bases at V and 0 bases at J, with 8 bases between the two ends. In germline, CDR1 is SGHVS, CDR2 FNYEAQ. CDR3 size: 15 residues. The CDR3 DNA reads TGTGCCAGCAGCTTAGCGCAGTTAATGAACACTGAAGCTTTCTTT. It codes for CASSLAQLMNTEAFF.

The V call is TRBV4-1, the J call TRBJ2-3, with 7 bases lining up with TRBD2. V gave up 1 base and J gave up 4 bases; unmatched junction bases: 5. CDR1 is MGHRA, CDR2 YSYEKL, per germline. The CDR3 spans 15 residues. The CDR3 DNA is TGCGCCAGCAGCCAAGCTGGGGCGGGGGCAGATACGCAGTATTTT. Translated: CASSQAGAGADTQYF.

This chain connects TRBV11-1 to TRBJ1-6, with unresolved D. The CDR3 sequence is 13 residues long. Trimming cost V 5 bases and J 10 bases, with 12 bases left between them. In germline, CDR1 is SGHAT, CDR2 FQDESV (reference sequence). Here the CDR3 reads CASSPQTGSPLHF. In DNA form, the CDR3 reads TGTGCCAGCAGCCCACAGACGGGGTCACCCCTCCACTTT. The complete variable domain, with remaining parts taken from reference TRBV11-1 and TRBJ1-6, reads EAEVAQSPRYKITEKSQAVAFWCDPISGHATLYWYRQILGQGPELLVQFQDESVVDDSQLPKDRFSAERLKGVDSTLKIQPAELGDSAMYLCASSPQTGSPLHFGNGTRLTVT.

The rearrangement links TRBV6-5 to TRBJ1-1, with 10 bases matching TRBD1. J lost 1 base, V lost 6 bases, and 2 bases had no gene match. The germline gives CDR1 MNHEY, CDR2 SVGAGI. The CDR3 length is 14 residues. The CDR3 nucleotides read TGTGCCAGCAGCCGGGACAGGGGGAACACTGAAGCTTTCTTT. It codes for CASSRDRGNTEAFF.

V usage is TRBV19 and J usage is TRBJ1-1, with no clear D. Trimming took 0 bases from V and 2 from J, leaving 7 bases between them. The CDR3 is 14 amino acids. Per germline, CDR1 LNHDA and CDR2 SQIVND (reference sequence). CDR3 sequence (DNA): TGTGCCAGTAGTATAGACACCCAAAACACTGAAGCTTTCTTT. This codes for CASSIDTQNTEAFF.

This sequence joins TRBV2 and TRBJ1-2; no firm D call. The V gene's germline CDR1 is SNHLY and CDR2 FYNNEI. The CDR3 has 13 residues. V was clipped by 2 bases and J by 8 bases, with 12 bases between them. CDR3 nucleotide sequence: TGTGCCAGCAGTGAATACGAAAGCGAAGGCTACACCTTC. Translation: CASSEYESEGYTF.

The V and J genes are TRBV9 and TRBJ1-1, with TRBD1 as a possible D gene (6 bases). Trimming took 3 bases from V and 1 from J, leaving 16 bases between them. The CDR3 contains 16 residues. The germline V gene has CDR1 SGDLS and CDR2 YYNGEE. The CDR3 region is CASSAAGAGGNTEAFF. CDR3 nucleotide sequence: TGTGCCAGCAGCGCCGCAGGGGCCGGAGGGAACACTGAAGCTTTCTTT.

This chain links TRBV30 with TRBJ2-3, with 12 positions matching TRBD2. This CDR3 comprises 15 residues. Trimming at V came to 2 bases and at J to 6 bases, leaving 6 bases not matched to a gene. Germline V gene data show CDR1 as GTSNPN and CDR2 as SVGIG (reference sequence). CDR3 in amino acids: CAWSRASGGVDTQYF. Written as DNA, the CDR3 is TGTGCCTGGAGTAGGGCTAGCGGGGGGGTGGATACGCAGTATTTT.

The CDR3 DNA follows: TGTGCCAGCAGTGCAGGACGGAAGACCTACGAGCAGTACTTC. Its protein is CASSAGRKTYEQYF. The gene calls are TRBV6-5 and TRBJ2-7; the D is unclear. Germline assignment: CDR1 MNHEY and CDR2 SVGAGI. V was trimmed by 5 bases and J by 2 bases, leaving 13 bases between them. This CDR3 has 14 amino acids.

This clone was detected only once. This chain links TRBV9 with TRBJ2-7; no clear D. The V end lost 0 bases, the J end lost 0 bases, and 7 bases lay between the germline ends. Germline V lookup: CDR1 SGDLS, CDR2 YYNGEE. This CDR3 is built from 14 residues. The CDR3 bases are TGTGCCAGCAGCGTAGGGTCGGGCTCCTACGAGCAGTACTTC. It translates to CASSVGSGSYEQYF. The full variable domain, its missing parts supplied by reference TRBV9 and TRBJ2-7, is DSGVTQTPKHLITATGQRVTLRCSPRSGDLSVYWYQQSLDQGLQFLIQYYNGEERAKGNILERFSAQQFPDLHSELNLSSLELGDSALYFCASSVGSGSYEQYFGPGTRLTVT.

The V and J genes are TRBV6-5 and TRBJ2-7; D may be TRBD1 (5 bases). The V end lost 5 bases, the J end lost 6 bases, and 8 bases lay between the germline ends. The CDR3 runs 11 residues. Germline V gives CDR1 MNHEY, CDR2 SVGAGI. The CDR3 DNA follows: TGTGCCAGCAGTAGGGGAACCGAGCAGTACTTC. Translated: CASSRGTEQYF.

This clone was recorded once. The gene calls are TRBV20-1 and TRBJ1-1; D unclear. With 6 bases removed from V and 10 bases from J, the gap between germline ends came to 12 bases. CDR1 and CDR2 (germline): DFQATT, SNEGSKA (reference sequence). This CDR3 is built from 10 residues. CDR3 coding DNA: TGCAGTGCCTTAGTCCTCGGAGCTTTCTTT. Its protein product is CSALVLGAFF.

CDR3 protein: CASSPPRGRGSDEKLFF. CDR3 DNA sequence: TGTGCCAGCAGTCCACCGCGGGGGAGGGGAAGTGATGAAAAACTGTTTTTT. The chain joins TRBV28 to TRBJ1-4, with D possibly TRBD1 on 5 matching bases. The germline V and J ends were trimmed by 5 bases and 6 bases, with 22 bases remaining between them. This CDR3 spans 17 amino acids. Germline CDR1 reads MDHEN; CDR2 reads SYDVKM. Full variable domain (rest looked up from reference TRBV28 and TRBJ1-4): DVKVTQSSRYLVKRTGEKVFLECVQDMDHENMFWYRQDPGLGLRLIYFSYDVKMKEKGDIPEGYSVSREKKERFSLILESASTNQTSMYLCASSPPRGRGSDEKLFFGSGTQLSVL.